This T cell receptor beta chain derives from a study of T and B cells in COVID-19 patients. Study-wide context: Of 20 active-infection patients, over 9 were critically ill with mechanical ventilation or extracorporeal membrane oxygenation.

With 8 bases clipped from V and 3 bases from J, the junction kept 5 bases outside the gene matches. Per the germline V gene, CDR1 is ENHRY and CDR2 is SYGVKD. This CDR3 has 13 amino acids. Each TRB amplification used about 250-550 ng of genomic DNA from blood. In regard to this clonotype: Its antigen is unknown.

TRB rearrangements were amplified by multiplex PCR with BIOMED2 TRB-A/B primers. TCRdb passed the multiplex PCR reads through MiXCR, listing each CDR3 protein once. The repertoire holds 6,500 to 10,000 distinct CDR3 sequences, with over 35% as singletons. Study-wide results and caveats: Exclusive to the recovered cohort were more than 2,000 TCR clusters, 31 of them with low generation probability.

This chain connects TRBV10-3 to TRBJ1-1; 8 nucleotides match TRBD1. This clonotype was obtained from a human donor who had recovered from COVID-19. Sequencing used blood. This CDR3 reads CAIGGQGDTEAFF. CDR3 sequence (DNA): TGTGCCATCGGTGGACAGGGTGACACTGAAGCTTTCTTT.